The 15 T cell receptor beta chains presented below share a single source sample, sequenced in a study of T cells in localized non-small cell lung cancer. TCRdb's copy holds only in-frame clones and misses some; the assay was immunoSEQ multiplex PCR. The sample yields approximately 81,000 clones, more than 75% seen once. Here the sequenced sample was peripheral blood, taken before any cancer treatment. The receptor source for this set is a woman aged 35 to 70 with stage I squamous cell lung carcinoma.

The J gene is TRBJ2-1, the V gene TRBV7-9; 11 bases agree with TRBD2. Germline lookup yields CDR1 SEHNR and CDR2 FQNEAQ (reference sequence). CDR3 length: 17 amino acids. V shed 1 base, J shed 6 bases, and the junction held 8 bases outside the gene matches. The CDR3 here is CASSLGFRTSGFNEQFF. The CDR3 nucleotides read TGTGCCAGCAGCTTAGGCTTCCGGACTAGCGGGTTCAATGAGCAGTTCTTC. The full variable domain, in which reference TRBV7-9 and TRBJ2-1 provide the parts outside the CDR3, is DTGVSQNPRHKITKRGQNVTFRCDPISEHNRLYWYRQTLGQGPEFLTYFQNEAQLEKSRLLSDRFSAERPKGSFSTLEIQRTEQGDSAMYLCASSLGFRTSGFNEQFFGPGTRLTVL.

This clone was observed a few times. The chain carries TRBV28 and TRBJ2-7; TRBD1 is a possible D gene (5 bases). Looked up from germline, CDR1 is MDHEN and CDR2 is SYDVKM. The CDR3 covers 14 residues. Trimming took off 5 bases at V and 6 bases at J, with 17 bases between the two ends. In DNA form, the CDR3 reads TGTGCCAGCAGTCTCGACAGTGGGGCTGGCGAGCAGTACTTC. Amino acid sequence: CASSLDSGAGEQYF.

This clone appeared a few times. This chain joins TRBV19 and TRBJ1-5, with D uncertain. CDR1 LNHDA and CDR2 SQIVND come from the germline V gene (reference sequence). The length of the CDR3 is 13 residues. V was trimmed by 6 bases and J by 5 bases, leaving 11 bases between them. CDR3 protein: CASRQTRDQPQHF. CDR3 in DNA: TGTGCCAGTAGGCAGACAAGGGATCAGCCCCAGCATTTT.

The gene calls are TRBV13 and TRBJ2-1; maybe TRBD1 (6 bases). Trimming cost V 4 bases and J 1 base, with 17 bases left between them. Germline loops: CDR1 PRHDT, CDR2 FYEKMQ (reference sequence). This CDR3 is built from 17 residues. As DNA, the CDR3 is TGTGCCAGCAGCTCCCGCCAGGGGTTAGCATCCTACAATGAGCAGTTCTTC. Encoded protein: CASSSRQGLASYNEQFF.

The rearrangement uses TRBV5-1 and TRBJ1-6; D gene ambiguous. Trimming removed 4 bases at V and 3 bases at J, with 5 bases between. The CDR3 runs 13 residues. Germline-derived CDR1 and CDR2 are SGHRS and YFSETQ. CDR3 sequence: CASSENYNSPLHF. CDR3 coding DNA: TGCGCCAGCAGCGAAAACTATAATTCACCCCTCCACTTT.

The rearrangement uses TRBV5-1 and TRBJ2-1; 8 bases align to TRBD2. V lost 0 bases to trimming and J lost 2 bases; unmatched junction nucleotides: 7. CDR3 length equals 17 residues. CDR1 and CDR2 from the germline V gene are SGHRS and YFSETQ. This CDR3 reads CASSLEGAGGPYNEQFF. The CDR3 bases are TGCGCCAGCAGCTTGGAAGGCGCGGGGGGCCCCTACAATGAGCAGTTCTTC.

The count of this clone is one. The genes are TRBV29-1 and TRBJ1-3; D gene ambiguous. Germline V gene lookup returns CDR1 SQVTM and CDR2 ANQGSEA. Trimming pared 3 bases from V and 0 bases from J, leaving 6 bases between. This CDR3 is 13 amino acids long. In DNA form, the CDR3 reads TGCAGCGTTGAGGTATTCTCTGGAAACACCATATATTTT. Translation gives CSVEVFSGNTIYF.

V usage is TRBV30 and J usage is TRBJ2-6; 7 bases align to TRBD2. There are 16 residues in the CDR3. Germline CDR1 GTSNPN, CDR2 SVGIG (reference sequence). Trimming cost V 2 bases and J 1 base; bases outside gene matches: 5. As DNA, the CDR3 is TGTGCCTGGAGTCCACTGCGGGGGTCTGGGGCCAACGTCCTGACTTTC. Translated: CAWSPLRGSGANVLTF.

The V gene is TRBV5-6, the J gene TRBJ2-7; D is unclear. Trimming shortened V by 0 bases and J by 0 bases, and 10 bases separated the two germline ends. The CDR3 is 15 residues long. Germline-derived CDR1 and CDR2 are SGHDT and YYEEEE. CDR3 sequence (DNA): TGTGCCAGCAGCTTGGGTCTAAGGAACTCCTACGAGCAGTACTTC. Its translation is CASSLGLRNSYEQYF.

This rearrangement joins TRBV5-1 to TRBJ1-1; TRBD1 might be the D (5 bases). The CDR3 loop spans 16 amino acids. Between the trimmed V and J ends, which lost 0 bases and 0 bases, there was a span of 12 bases. The germline gives CDR1 SGHRS, CDR2 YFSETQ. CDR3 DNA: TGCGCCAGCAGCTTGGTCTTCGGGGGGTTGAACACTGAAGCTTTCTTT. As protein: CASSLVFGGLNTEAFF.

The sample holds a few counts of this clone. The genes are TRBV1 and TRBJ2-5; the table assigns TRBD2, which was not confirmed against the DNA. TRBV1 corresponds to a pseudogene. The CDR3 is made up of 16 amino acids. The CDR3 DNA sequence: TGCACCAGCAGCCATTCAATAGCGGGGAGGGAGGAGACCCAGTACTTC. Its translation: CTSSHSIAGREETQYF.

The table lists this clone with a count of one. The chain recombines TRBV6-5 with TRBJ2-3, with TRBD1 identical over 8 bases. The germline V gene has CDR1 MNHEY and CDR2 SVGAGI. The trim removed 6 bases at V and 0 bases at J, leaving 5 bases unmatched. CDR3 size: 15 residues. In DNA, the CDR3 is TGTGCCAGCAGCGATCAGGGGGCGAGCACAGATACGCAGTATTTT. Its protein is CASSDQGASTDTQYF.

V gene TRBV6-5 combines with J gene TRBJ1-1; unclear D gene. The germline CDR1 and CDR2 sequences are MNHEY and SVGAGI. This CDR3 is 14 amino acids long. The ends were cut back, 0 bases at V and 2 bases at J, with 7 bases in the middle. The CDR3 DNA follows: TGTGCCAGCAGTTACTCGCGCTTAAACACTGAAGCTTTCTTT. Translating gives CASSYSRLNTEAFF.

This chain joins TRBV4-2 and TRBJ2-7, with 9 nucleotides matching TRBD2. Germline CDR1 LGHNA, CDR2 YNFKEQ. Trimming took 0 bases from V and 0 from J; bases not matched to a gene: 6. The length of the CDR3 is 17 residues. CDR3 sequence (DNA): TGTGCCAGCAGCCAAGATATAGCGGGGGCCAACTCCTACGAGCAGTACTTC. Translating gives CASSQDIAGANSYEQYF.

This sequence joins TRBV5-4 and TRBJ2-4; D possibly corresponds to TRBD1 (5 bases). Trimming stripped 4 bases from V and 3 bases from J, with 11 bases between. This CDR3 is 14 amino acids long. From germline, CDR1 is SGHNT and CDR2 YYREEE (reference sequence). CDR3 coding DNA: TGTGCCAGCAGCGCGGACACCTTCAAAAACATTCAGTACTTC. This encodes CASSADTFKNIQYF.